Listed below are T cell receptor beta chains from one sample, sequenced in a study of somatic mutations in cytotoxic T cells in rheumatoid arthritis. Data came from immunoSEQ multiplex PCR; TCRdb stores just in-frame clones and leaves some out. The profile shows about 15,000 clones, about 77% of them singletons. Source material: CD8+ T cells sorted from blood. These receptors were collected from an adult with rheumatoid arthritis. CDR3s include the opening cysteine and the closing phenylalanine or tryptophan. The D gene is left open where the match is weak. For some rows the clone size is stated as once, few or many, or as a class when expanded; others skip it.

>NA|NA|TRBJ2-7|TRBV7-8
TGTGCCAGCAGCTTAGCGGGGTTATCCTACGAGCAGTACTTC
CASSLAGLSYEQYF
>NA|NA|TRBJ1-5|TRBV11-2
TGTGCCAGCAGCTTGGGCGGCTATCAGCCCCAGCATTTT
CASSLGGYQPQHF
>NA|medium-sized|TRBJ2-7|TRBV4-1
TGCGCCAGCAGCCAAGATCCCGGGGGGCCTGCCTACGAGCAGTACTTC
CASSQDPGGPAYEQYF
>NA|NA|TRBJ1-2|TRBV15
TGTGCCACCAGCAGGAATACAGGGATCTCCTGGGGCTACACCTTC
CATSRNTGISWGYTF
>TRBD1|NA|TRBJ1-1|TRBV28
TGTGCCAGCAGTTTATCACAATACAGGGGGACTGAAGCTTTCTTT
CASSLSQYRGTEAFF
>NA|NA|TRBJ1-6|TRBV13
TGTGCCAGCAGCTTAGGCGGGGGAGCTAATTCACCCCTCCACTTT
CASSLGGGANSPLHF
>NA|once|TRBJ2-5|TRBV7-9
TGTGCCAGCAGCCGTTCCTACGGGGATCTGAAAGAGACCCAGTACTTC
CASSRSYGDLKETQYF
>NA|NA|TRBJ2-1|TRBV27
TGTGCCAGCTGGGGCTCCCCCAATGAGCAGTTCTTC
CASWGSPNEQFF
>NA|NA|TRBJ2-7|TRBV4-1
TGCGCCAGCAGCCAAGATCAGACTACAGCCTACGGGCAGTACTTC
CASSQDQTTAYGQYF
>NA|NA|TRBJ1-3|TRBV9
TGTGCCACCCAGGGTTCTGGAAACACCATATATTTT
CATQGSGNTIYF
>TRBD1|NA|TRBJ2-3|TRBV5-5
TGTGCCAGCAGTCCGCGCCGGGACAGGGGAGCAGATACGCAGTATTTT
CASSPRRDRGADTQYF
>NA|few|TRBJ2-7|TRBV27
TGTGCCAGCTCATTTCGCGGGACTGCCTACTACGAGCAGTACTTC
CASSFRGTAYYEQYF
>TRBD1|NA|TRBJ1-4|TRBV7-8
TGTGCCAGCAGCTTACCACGGGTGGGACAGGGGGCCTTCGGTGAAAAACTGTTTTTT
CASSLPRVGQGAFGEKLFF
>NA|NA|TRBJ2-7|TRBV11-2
TGTGCCAGCAGCCTCGTCGGCCCCGAGCAGTACTTC
CASSLVGPEQYF
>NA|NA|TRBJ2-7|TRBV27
TGTGCCAGCAGTTTGGCAGGGGTCCCCTACGAGCAGTACTTC
CASSLAGVPYEQYF
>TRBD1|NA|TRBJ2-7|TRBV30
TGTGCCTGCCGAGACAGGGTCCACGAGCAGTACTTC
CACRDRVHEQYF
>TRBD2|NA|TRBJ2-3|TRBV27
TGTGCCAGCAGTTTATCGACTAGCGGGAGGCCAGATACGCAGTATTTT
CASSLSTSGRPDTQYF
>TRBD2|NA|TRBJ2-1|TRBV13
TGTGCCAGCAGCGTTAGCGGGAGGTCGTACAATGAGCAGTTCTTC
CASSVSGRSYNEQFF
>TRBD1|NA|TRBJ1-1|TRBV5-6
TGTGCCAGCAGCAAGACAGGGGGAGACGCTGAAGCTTTCTTT
CASSKTGGDAEAFF
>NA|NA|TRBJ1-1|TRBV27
TGTGCCAGCAGTTTTGGAGCAGGGTATACTGAAGCTTTCTTT
CASSFGAGYTEAFF
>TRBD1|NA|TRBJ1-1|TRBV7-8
TGTGCCAGCAGCCAGGGACAGGGTACTGAAGCTTTCTTT
CASSQGQGTEAFF